Listed below are T cell receptor beta chains from one sample, sequenced in a study of cytomegalovirus exposure and HLA in healthy donors. Repertoires were generated with immunoSEQ multiplex PCR, while TCRdb's copy carries only in-frame clones and drops some. Among 210,000 or so clones listed, 70% to 85% were seen once. The sequenced sample consisted of PBMCs. These receptors originate from a woman aged 40 to 50 in good health and CMV-seronegative. The CDR3 runs from the conserved cysteine through the conserved F or W. D genes are given only for firm matches. Expanded clones get a size class; other rows say once, few or many, or leave the size out.

D gene	J gene	clone size	V gene	CDR3 DNA	CDR3 protein
TRBD1	TRBJ1-5	NA	TRBV25-1	TGTGCCAGCAGTCCAGGGGGCGCGGGAACAAATCAGCCCCAGCATTTT	CASSPGGAGTNQPQHF
NA	TRBJ2-5	NA	TRBV30	TGTGCCTGGGAGGGTGGTCTTCAAGAGACCCAGTACTTC	CAWEGGLQETQYF
TRBD2	TRBJ2-1	NA	TRBV6-6	TGTGCCAGCAGTTCTGGGACTAGCGGGTACTACAATGAGCAGTTCTTC	CASSSGTSGYYNEQFF
TRBD1	TRBJ2-5	once	TRBV18	TGTGCCAGCTCACCGGACAGGGCGAAGACCCAGTACTTC	CASSPDRAKTQYF
NA	TRBJ1-6	NA	TRBV7-3	TGTGCCAGCAGCCCCGCGGGGGCGAATTCACCCCTCCACTTT	CASSPAGANSPLHF
TRBD1	TRBJ2-7	NA	TRBV7-9	TGTGCCAGCAGCGCACAGGGGAAGTCAATACCCTACGAGCAGTACTTC	CASSAQGKSIPYEQYF
TRBD1	TRBJ2-7	NA	TRBV7-9	TGTGCCAGCAGCTTAGGTCGGGACAGGGGAGGATTCTACGAGCAGTACTTC	CASSLGRDRGGFYEQYF
NA	TRBJ1-1	NA	TRBV19	TGTGCCAGTAGTATGATTGAGTCTGAAGCTTTCTTT	CASSMIESEAFF
TRBD1	TRBJ2-7	NA	TRBV7-9	TGTGCCAGCAGCTCAACGACAGGGGCTACCTACGAGCAGTACTTC	CASSSTTGATYEQYF
NA	TRBJ1-5	NA	TRBV7-2	TGTGCCAGCAGCTTATGGTCTCGGGGTGGAAGCAATCAGCCCCAGCATTTT	CASSLWSRGGSNQPQHF
TRBD1	TRBJ2-2	NA	TRBV19	TGTGCCAGTAGCCAGCAGGGGGTCCTCACCGGGGAGCTGTTTTTT	CASSQQGVLTGELFF
TRBD1	TRBJ2-7	NA	TRBV7-9	TGTTCCAGCAGCTCCGCCCCGGGACAGGGCTACGAGCAGTACTTC	CSSSSAPGQGYEQYF
TRBD1	TRBJ2-7	once	TRBV5-1	TGCGCCAGCAGCTTGGTTCAGGGGGCGAGGACCTACGAGCAGTACTTC	CASSLVQGARTYEQYF
NA	TRBJ1-4	NA	TRBV7-8	TGTGCCAGCAGCCTAGACCCAGGGGAAAAACTGTTTTTT	CASSLDPGEKLFF
NA	TRBJ2-7	NA	TRBV2	TGTGCCAGCGGTGCCGGGCAAGAGGGCTACGAGCAGTACTTC	CASGAGQEGYEQYF
NA	TRBJ2-7	NA	TRBV7-9	TGTTCCAGCAGCGACAAACCGGCGGGAATCTCCTACGAGCAGTACTTC	CSSSDKPAGISYEQYF
NA	TRBJ2-2	NA	TRBV7-8	TGTGCCAGCAGCACCCGGGTCCTACCCCCCGGGGAGCTGTTTTTT	CASSTRVLPPGELFF
TRBD1	TRBJ1-1	NA	TRBV18	TGTGCCAGCTCACCTGGACAGGGCATGAACACTGAAGCTTTCTTT	CASSPGQGMNTEAFF
NA	TRBJ1-1	NA	TRBV10-3	TGTGCCACCACGATGGGAACAGGGAACACTGAAGCTTTCTTT	CATTMGTGNTEAFF
NA	TRBJ1-1	NA	TRBV11-2	TGTGCCAGCAGCTTATCACAGGTTAACACTGAAGCTTTCTTT	CASSLSQVNTEAFF
TRBD1	TRBJ2-7	NA	TRBV6-5	TGTGCCAGCAAAGGACAGGGAAGGGAGCAGTACTTC	CASKGQGREQYF
NA	TRBJ1-2	NA	TRBV7-2	TGTGCCAGCAGCGCCAGCTATGGCTACACCTTC	CASSASYGYTF
TRBD1	TRBJ1-3	once	TRBV4-1	TGCGCCAGCAGCCTTTGGACAGGGTCCCCTGGAAACACCATATATTTT	CASSLWTGSPGNTIYF
NA	TRBJ2-1	NA	TRBV4-1	TGCGCCAGCAGCCTTTCCAACTACAATGAGCAGTTCTTC	CASSLSNYNEQFF
NA	TRBJ1-1	few	TRBV7-3	TGTGCCAGCAGCTTAAGGGACTCCCCAGCGATCTTT	CASSLRDSPAIF
TRBD1	TRBJ2-7	NA	TRBV28	TGTGCCAGCAGTTTAACCGGGACAGGGACGTACGAGCAGTACTTC	CASSLTGTGTYEQYF
TRBD2	TRBJ2-5	NA	TRBV30	TGTGCCTGGGCCGTGGCGGGGGGAGAGACCCAGTACTTC	CAWAVAGGETQYF
NA	TRBJ2-1	NA	TRBV28	TGTGCCAGCAACAGGAACAGGGATGAGCAGTTCTTC	CASNRNRDEQFF
NA	TRBJ2-5	NA	TRBV5-1	TGCGCCAGCAGAGGGGAGCGGGACCAAGAGACCCAGTACTTC	CASRGERDQETQYF
NA	TRBJ2-7	NA	TRBV2	TGTGCCAGCAGGGCCAGGGGTCACTCCTACGAGCAGTACTTC	CASRARGHSYEQYF
NA	TRBJ2-2	NA	TRBV7-2	TGTGCCAGCAGCCCTTACACCGGGGAGCTGTTTTTT	CASSPYTGELFF
NA	TRBJ1-1	NA	TRBV6-5	TGTGCCAGCACCCGGTTAGTCGGGAGCACTGAAGCTTTCTTT	CASTRLVGSTEAFF
TRBD1	TRBJ2-2	NA	TRBV5-1	TGCGCCAGCAGCCTATGGACAGGAACCACCGGGGAGCTGTTTTTT	CASSLWTGTTGELFF
TRBD1	TRBJ1-2	NA	TRBV6-5	TGTGCCAGCAGTTCACGGGACAGCTATGGCTACACCTTC	CASSSRDSYGYTF
NA	TRBJ2-1	few	TRBV29-1	TGCAGCGTTGAAGGAGGGAGCAATGAGCAGTTCTTC	CSVEGGSNEQFF
TRBD2	TRBJ2-3	NA	TRBV6-5	TGTGCCAGCAGTTACCAGCGGGGAGGCACAGATACGCAGTATTTT	CASSYQRGGTDTQYF
NA	TRBJ2-1	few	TRBV14	TGTGCCAGCAGCCTAACCGGGACAAGCGTTGAGCAGTTCTTC	CASSLTGTSVEQFF
NA	TRBJ1-3	NA	TRBV6-6	TGTGCCAGTAGCTTTGGAAACACCATATATTTT	CASSFGNTIYF
TRBD1	TRBJ2-7	NA	TRBV7-8	TGTGCCAGCAGCCCTACGGGACAGTCCTACGAGCAGTACTTC	CASSPTGQSYEQYF
NA	TRBJ1-1	NA	TRBV7-9	TGTGCCAGCAGCTTAGTTGGTGGCAGGCCCTTTGAAGCTTTCTTT	CASSLVGGRPFEAFF
TRBD1	TRBJ2-2	NA	TRBV13	TGTGCCAGCCAGGGACAGGGAGTTACCGGGGAGCTGTTTTTT	CASQGQGVTGELFF
NA	TRBJ1-1	NA	TRBV6-6	TGTGCCAGCAGTTACTCGGGCAGCAACACTGAAGCTTTCTTT	CASSYSGSNTEAFF
TRBD1	TRBJ2-5	once	TRBV7-9	TGTGCCAGCAGCTCCGGACAGGAGCAGTACTTC	CASSSGQEQYF
NA	TRBJ1-5	NA	TRBV10-3	TGTGCCATCAGTGCACAGGGTAACCAGCCCCAGCATTTT	CAISAQGNQPQHF
NA	TRBJ2-4	NA	TRBV5-1	TGCGCCAGCAGCTTGGACGGGAAAAACATTCAGTACTTC	CASSLDGKNIQYF
TRBD1	TRBJ1-6	NA	TRBV7-8	TGTGCCAGCAGCTTAGCTACCGGGACAGGGCGGAATTCACCCCTCCACTTT	CASSLATGTGRNSPLHF
TRBD1	TRBJ2-7	NA	TRBV29-1	TGCAGCGTTGAAGCAGTAGAGGACAGGGGCTACGAGCAGTACTTC	CSVEAVEDRGYEQYF
NA	TRBJ2-3	NA	TRBV4-3	TGCGCCAGCAGCCCTACCCCCAGGGGCACAGATACGCAGTATTTT	CASSPTPRGTDTQYF
NA	TRBJ1-6	NA	TRBV6-6	TGTGCCGGCAGAGTAGTGGTGGTTAATTCACCCCTCCACTTT	CAGRVVVVNSPLHF